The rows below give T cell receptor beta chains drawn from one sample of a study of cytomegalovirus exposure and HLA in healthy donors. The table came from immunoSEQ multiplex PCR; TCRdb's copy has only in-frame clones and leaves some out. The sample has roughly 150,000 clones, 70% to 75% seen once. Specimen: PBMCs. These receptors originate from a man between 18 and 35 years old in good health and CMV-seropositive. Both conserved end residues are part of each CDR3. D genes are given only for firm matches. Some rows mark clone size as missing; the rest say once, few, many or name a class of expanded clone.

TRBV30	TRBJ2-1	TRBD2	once	CAWIGGGGDEQFF	TGTGCCTGGATCGGTGGCGGGGGGGATGAGCAGTTCTTC
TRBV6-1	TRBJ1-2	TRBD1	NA	CASRGTGGVYGYTF	TGTGCCAGCAGGGGGACAGGGGGCGTCTATGGCTACACCTTC
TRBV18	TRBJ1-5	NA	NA	CASSRELNQPQHF	TGTGCCAGCTCACGAGAGCTCAATCAGCCCCAGCATTTT
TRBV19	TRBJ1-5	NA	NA	CASSNIGSNQPQHF	TGTGCCAGTAGTAATATCGGTAGCAATCAGCCCCAGCATTTT
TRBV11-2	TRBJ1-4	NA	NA	CASRIDRVGDEKLFF	TGTGCCAGCAGGATCGACCGGGTAGGGGATGAAAAACTGTTTTTT
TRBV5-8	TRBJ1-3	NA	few	CASSLGASATIYF	TGTGCCAGCAGCTTAGGGGCTTCGGCGACCATATATTTT
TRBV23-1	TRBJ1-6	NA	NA	CASSQLPGRKGSPLHF	TGCGCCAGCAGTCAGCTCCCGGGGAGAAAGGGATCACCCCTCCACTTT
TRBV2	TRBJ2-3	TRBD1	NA	CASTPDRFTDTQYF	TGTGCCAGCACCCCGGACAGGTTCACAGATACGCAGTATTTT
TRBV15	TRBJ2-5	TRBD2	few	CATSRGAASGEETQYF	TGTGCCACCAGCCGGGGGGCGGCTAGCGGGGAAGAGACCCAGTACTTC
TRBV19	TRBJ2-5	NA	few	CASSMGAGSETQYF	TGTGCCAGTAGTATGGGCGCAGGGTCCGAGACCCAGTACTTC
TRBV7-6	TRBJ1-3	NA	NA	CASSRGYSGNTIYF	TGTGCCAGCAGCCGCGGGTACTCTGGAAACACCATATATTTT
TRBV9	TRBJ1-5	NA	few	CASSAYPYSNQPQHF	TGTGCCAGCAGCGCCTACCCCTATAGCAATCAGCCCCAGCATTTT
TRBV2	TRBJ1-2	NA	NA	CASSPTQGNYGYTF	TGTGCCAGCAGCCCGACCCAGGGTAACTATGGCTACACCTTC
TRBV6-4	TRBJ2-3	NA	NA	CASSVGGTSTDTQYF	TGTGCCAGCAGTGTAGGAGGGACTAGCACAGATACGCAGTATTTT
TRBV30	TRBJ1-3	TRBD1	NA	CAWGWTGYGNTIYF	TGTGCCTGGGGGTGGACAGGGTATGGAAACACCATATATTTT
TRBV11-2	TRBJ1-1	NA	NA	CASSLSRAEVGTEAFF	TGTGCCAGCAGCTTATCCAGGGCAGAAGTTGGGACTGAAGCTTTCTTT
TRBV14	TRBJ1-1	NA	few	CASSQAENTEAFF	TGTGCCAGCAGCCAGGCGGAGAACACTGAAGCTTTCTTT
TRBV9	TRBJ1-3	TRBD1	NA	CASSATRQGHTIYF	TGTGCCAGCAGCGCCACCAGACAGGGACACACCATATATTTT
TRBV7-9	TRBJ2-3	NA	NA	CASGGGATDTQYF	TGTGCCAGCGGGGGCGGTGCCACAGATACGCAGTATTTT
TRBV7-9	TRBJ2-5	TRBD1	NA	CASSPEETGKYLVETQYF	TGTGCCAGCAGCCCAGAGGAGACAGGGAAGTATTTAGTTGAGACCCAGTACTTC
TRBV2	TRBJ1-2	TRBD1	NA	CASSVRTGSGYTF	TGTGCCAGCAGTGTTCGGACAGGGTCTGGCTACACCTTC
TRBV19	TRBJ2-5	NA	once	CASSPGQSQETQYF	TGTGCCAGTAGTCCAGGACAGTCACAAGAGACCCAGTACTTC
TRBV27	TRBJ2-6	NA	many	CASSLVRSVSGANVLTF	TGTGCCAGCAGTTTAGTGAGGTCTGTCTCTGGGGCCAACGTCCTGACTTTC
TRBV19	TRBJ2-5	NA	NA	CASRQDQDGETQYF	TGTGCCAGTAGACAAGACCAGGATGGGGAGACCCAGTACTTC
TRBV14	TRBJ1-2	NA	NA	CASSQDSLYGYTF	TGTGCCAGCAGCCAAGATAGCCTCTATGGCTACACCTTC
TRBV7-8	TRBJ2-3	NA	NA	CASTRGLTDTQYF	TGTGCCAGCACGCGGGGTTTGACAGATACGCAGTATTTT
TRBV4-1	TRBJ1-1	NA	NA	CASSQDPGIGNTEAFF	TGCGCCAGCAGCCAAGATCCAGGGATCGGCAACACTGAAGCTTTCTTT
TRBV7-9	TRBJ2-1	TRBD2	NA	CASSLQTSGGDEQFF	TGTGCCAGCAGCTTACAAACTAGCGGGGGCGATGAGCAGTTCTTC
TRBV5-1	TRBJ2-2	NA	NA	CASAGVSNTGELFF	TGCGCCAGCGCAGGGGTCTCGAACACCGGGGAGCTGTTTTTT
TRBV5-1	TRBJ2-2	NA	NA	CASSTQGAGELFF	TGCGCCAGCAGCACCCAGGGTGCCGGGGAGCTGTTTTTT
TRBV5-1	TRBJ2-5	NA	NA	CASSLSRLRRGETQYF	TGCGCCAGCAGCCTTTCCCGACTCCGGCGAGGAGAGACCCAGTACTTC
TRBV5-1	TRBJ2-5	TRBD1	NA	CASSLYRTGGDTETQYF	TGCGCCAGCAGCTTGTATCGGACAGGGGGCGATACCGAGACCCAGTACTTC
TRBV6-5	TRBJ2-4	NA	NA	CASTWREGAKNIQYF	TGTGCCAGCACCTGGAGGGAAGGGGCCAAAAACATTCAGTACTTC
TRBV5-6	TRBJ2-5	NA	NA	CASSIGTEETQYF	TGTGCCAGCAGCATCGGGACTGAAGAGACCCAGTACTTC
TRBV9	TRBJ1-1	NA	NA	CASSMIGQMNTEAFF	TGTGCCAGCAGCATGATTGGACAGATGAACACTGAAGCTTTCTTT
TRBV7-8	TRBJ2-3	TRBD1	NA	CASSLGQGQADTQYF	TGTGCCAGCAGCTTAGGACAGGGACAGGCCGATACGCAGTATTTT
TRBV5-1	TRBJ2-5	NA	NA	CASSLGLARQETQYF	TGCGCCAGCAGCTTGGGCCTGGCCAGGCAAGAGACCCAGTACTTC
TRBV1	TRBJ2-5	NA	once	CTSSIRLAPGETQYF	TGCACCAGCAGCATTAGACTAGCGCCGGGGGAGACCCAGTACTTC
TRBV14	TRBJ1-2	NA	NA	CASSQGPADGYTF	TGTGCCAGCAGCCAAGGCCCGGCGGATGGCTACACCTTC
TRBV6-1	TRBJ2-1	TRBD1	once	CASSDGQGFYNEQFF	TGTGCCAGCAGTGACGGACAGGGATTTTACAATGAGCAGTTCTTC
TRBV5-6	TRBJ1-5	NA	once	CTSSFYRAHPQHF	TGTACCAGCAGCTTCTACAGGGCTCATCCCCAGCATTTT